One and the same sample provided the 18 T cell receptor beta chains below, sequenced in a study of T cells in localized non-small cell lung cancer (dated by TCRdb to the early 2020s). The library was obtained by the immunoSEQ multiplex PCR assay. Held by TCRdb, this immuneACCESS table contains in-frame sequences only and omits some clones. Under half of the omission traces to an unresolved V gene where checked; the cause of the rest is unknown. This sample comprises more than 12,000 clones, more than 70% of them detected only once. Under 5.5% of the sample rests with the top ten. The source was peripheral blood, collected before any cancer treatment. These receptors were collected from a woman aged 35 to 75 with stage I lung adenocarcinoma.

A few counts support this clone. The rearrangement uses TRBV2 and TRBJ1-6, with D possibly matching TRBD1 (5 bases). CDR1 and CDR2 from the germline V gene are SNHLY and FYNNEI. The CDR3 runs 12 residues. V was cut by 6 bases and J by 7 bases, with 7 bases left in between. In DNA form, the CDR3 reads TGTGCCAGCAGGGGGGACAATTCACCCCTCCACTTT. Its translation is CASRGDNSPLHF.

The V and J genes are TRBV5-4 and TRBJ2-2, with 7 bases that match TRBD2. The germline gives CDR1 SGHNT, CDR2 YYREEE (reference sequence). V trimming: 3 bases; J trimming: 4 bases; junction bases outside the gene matches: 9. The CDR3 spans 16 residues. As DNA, the CDR3 is TGTGCCAGCAGCTCCCTCCCGGGGGGTCTCACCGGGGAGCTGTTTTTT. This encodes CASSSLPGGLTGELFF.

The chain uses TRBV19 and TRBJ1-1, with 7 nucleotides matching TRBD1. Germline trimming cut 5 bases from V and 0 bases from J; bases unmatched to any gene: 9. The CDR3 consists of 16 residues. Germline V CDR1 and CDR2: LNHDA, SQIVND (reference sequence). The CDR3 region is CASSPRQGAMNTEAFF. CDR3 nucleotide sequence: TGTGCCAGTAGTCCCCGACAGGGAGCTATGAACACTGAAGCTTTCTTT.

The chain combines TRBV9 with TRBJ1-1; 9 positions agree with TRBD1. The CDR3 totals 16 residues. The germline gives CDR1 SGDLS, CDR2 YYNGEE. J gave up 4 bases and V 2 bases, and 9 bases lay outside the gene matches. In DNA, the CDR3 is TGTGCCAGCAGCGTCGGGACAGGGCTATCACGCACTGAAGCTTTCTTT. It yields the protein CASSVGTGLSRTEAFF.

The genes are TRBV30 and TRBJ1-2, with 8 nucleotides matching TRBD1. Germline V gene sequence: CDR1 GTSNPN, CDR2 SVGIG (reference sequence). CDR3 length: 14 residues. V dropped 5 bases and J dropped 1; count of bases not matched to a gene: 6. The CDR3 region is CAWDRGDYNYGYTF. In nucleotides, the CDR3 is TGTGCCTGGGACAGGGGAGACTATAACTATGGCTACACCTTC.

This chain connects TRBV10-1 to TRBJ2-6, with a possible D match to TRBD1 (6 bases). V lost 4 bases and J lost 0, with 13 bases in between. This CDR3 spans 17 amino acids. CDR1 and CDR2 from the germline V gene are WNHNN and SYGVQD (reference sequence). The CDR3 DNA reads as TGCGCCAGCAGTGCGGGACATTCGAGCTCTGGGGCCAACGTCCTGACTTTC. Protein sequence: CASSAGHSSSGANVLTF.

This chain joins TRBV5-4 and TRBJ2-3; no clear D gene. Trimming removed 4 bases at V and 0 bases at J, with 15 bases between. Germline V CDR1 and CDR2: SGHNT, YYREEE (reference sequence). CDR3 length: 16 amino acids. The CDR3 loop is CASSASSAPSTDTQYF. CDR3 coding DNA: TGTGCCAGCAGCGCTTCATCAGCCCCTAGCACAGATACGCAGTATTTT.

This clone was seen only a few times. The chain has TRBV5-1 and TRBJ1-1, with 7 bases that match TRBD1. The germline gives CDR1 SGHRS, CDR2 YFSETQ. There are 16 residues in the CDR3. Trimming removed 3 bases from V and 0 bases from J; junction bases left unmatched: 8. Written as DNA, the CDR3 is TGCGCCAGCAGCTCTGGGGGGACAGCCATGAACACTGAAGCTTTCTTT. It yields the protein CASSSGGTAMNTEAFF.

The rearrangement links TRBV19 to TRBJ2-2, with D unclear. This CDR3 region has 13 residues. The V gene lost 7 bases and the J gene lost 2 bases, with 8 bases spanning the gap. Looked up from germline, CDR1 is LNHDA and CDR2 is SQIVND (reference sequence). CDR3 bases: TGTGCCAGTAAGCCAAGAAACACCGGGGAGCTGTTTTTT. Encoded protein: CASKPRNTGELFF. Together with reference TRBV19 and TRBJ2-2, the CDR3 gives the full variable domain: DGGITQSPKYLFRKEGQNVTLSCEQNLNHDAMYWYRQDPGQGLRLIYYSQIVNDFQKGDIAEGYSVSREKKESFPLTVTSAQKNPTAFYLCASKPRNTGELFFGEGSRLTVL.

CDR3 nucleotide sequence: TGTGCCAGCAAGGAGAACTACGAGCAGTACTTC. Translation: CASKENYEQYF. The gene calls are TRBV27 and TRBJ2-7; D gene uncertain. Germline assignment: CDR1 MNHEY and CDR2 SMNVEV (reference sequence). The V gene lost 7 bases and the J gene lost 3 bases, with 7 bases spanning the gap. This CDR3 has 11 amino acids.

The table lists this clone with a count of one. The V and J genes are TRBV19 and TRBJ2-1; TRBD2 matches at 14 bases. Germline V gene data show CDR1 as LNHDA and CDR2 as SQIVND (reference sequence). The J segment lost 2 bases and the V segment lost 6 bases, leaving 6 bases of the junction unmatched. This CDR3 is 17 amino acids long. CDR3 amino acids: CASRGTSGGATYNEQFF. CDR3 nucleotide sequence: TGTGCCAGTAGGGGGACTAGCGGGGGTGCGACCTACAATGAGCAGTTCTTC. Full variable domain (outside the CDR3, taken from reference TRBV19 and TRBJ2-1): DGGITQSPKYLFRKEGQNVTLSCEQNLNHDAMYWYRQDPGQGLRLIYYSQIVNDFQKGDIAEGYSVSREKKESFPLTVTSAQKNPTAFYLCASRGTSGGATYNEQFFGPGTRLTVL.

The J gene is TRBJ1-3, the V gene TRBV2; no reliable D call. V was shortened by 1 base and J by 0 bases, with 7 bases between the two germline ends. The CDR3 is made up of 15 amino acids. Germline V lookup: CDR1 SNHLY, CDR2 FYNNEI. The CDR3 sequence is CASSEGQASGNTIYF. In nucleotides, the CDR3 is TGTGCCAGCAGTGAAGGCCAAGCCTCTGGAAACACCATATATTTT. The full variable domain, in which reference TRBV2 and TRBJ1-3 provide the parts outside the CDR3, is EPEVTQTPSHQVTQMGQEVILRCVPISNHLYFYWYRQILGQKVEFLVSFYNNEISEKSEIFDDQFSVERPDGSNFTLKIRSTKLEDSAMYFCASSEGQASGNTIYFGEGSWLTVV.

V gene TRBV27 combines with J gene TRBJ2-2; D not certain. Germline CDR1 is MNHEY and CDR2 is SMNVEV (reference sequence). This CDR3 is 15 amino acids long. The V end lost 2 bases, the J end lost 4 bases, and 11 bases lay between the germline ends. CDR3 protein: CASSLVRPSTGELFF. Written as DNA, the CDR3 is TGTGCCAGCAGTTTAGTGAGACCGAGCACCGGGGAGCTGTTTTTT.

The V call is TRBV5-5, the J call TRBJ2-5; D might be TRBD1 (6 bases). Germline values: CDR1 SGHKS, CDR2 YYEKEE (reference sequence). The CDR3 totals 15 residues. V lost 4 bases to trimming and J lost 2 bases, with 15 bases between them. The CDR3 nucleotides are TGTGCCAGCAGCCCTCTGGGGACAAGACAAGAGACCCAGTACTTC. Translating it yields CASSPLGTRQETQYF.

This CDR3 reads CASSRTSHILNEQFF. CDR3 DNA sequence: TGCGCCAGCAGCCGGACTAGCCATATACTTAATGAGCAGTTCTTC. The chain recombines TRBV4-1 with TRBJ2-1, with 8 bases identical to TRBD2. This CDR3 is built from 15 residues. J was trimmed by 7 bases and V by 4 bases; bases with no gene match: 9. Germline V gives CDR1 MGHRA, CDR2 YSYEKL.

DNA for the CDR3: TGCGCCAGCAGCTTCCCCTCTGAGTACAATGAGCAGTTCTTC. Encoded protein: CASSFPSEYNEQFF. This chain connects TRBV5-1 to TRBJ2-1; D call uncertain. From germline, CDR1 is SGHRS and CDR2 YFSETQ. Trimming removed 2 bases at V and 4 bases at J, with 10 bases between. The CDR3 spans 14 residues.

This clone was detected only once. The chain couples TRBV5-1 to TRBJ2-3; the D is unclear. The V gene's germline CDR1 is SGHRS and CDR2 YFSETQ. CDR3 size: 14 residues. The V end was cut by 3 bases, the J end by 6 bases, with 14 bases between. The CDR3 reads CASSSGPSGDTQYF. DNA for the CDR3: TGCGCCAGCAGCTCGGGCCCCTCTGGGGATACGCAGTATTTT.

This chain links TRBV27 with TRBJ2-1; D not certain. There are 15 residues in the CDR3. Germline CDR1 reads MNHEY; CDR2 reads SMNVEV (reference sequence). The V gene lost 6 bases and the J gene lost 2 bases, with 14 bases spanning the gap. In DNA form, the CDR3 reads TGTGCCAGCAGCCCGATCACGACAACCTACAATGAGCAGTTCTTC. Its protein is CASSPITTTYNEQFF.